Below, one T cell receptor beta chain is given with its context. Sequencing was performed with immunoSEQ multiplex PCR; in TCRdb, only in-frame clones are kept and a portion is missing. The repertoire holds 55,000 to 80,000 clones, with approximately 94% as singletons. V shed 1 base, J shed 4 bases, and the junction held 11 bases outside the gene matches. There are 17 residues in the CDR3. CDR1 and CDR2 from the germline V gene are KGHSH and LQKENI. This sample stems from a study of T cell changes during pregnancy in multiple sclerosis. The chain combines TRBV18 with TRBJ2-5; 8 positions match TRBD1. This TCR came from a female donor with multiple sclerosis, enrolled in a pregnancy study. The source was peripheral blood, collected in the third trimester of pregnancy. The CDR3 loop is CASSPQVSVQGGETQYF. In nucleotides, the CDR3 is TGTGCCAGCTCACCACAGGTCAGCGTACAGGGGGGAGAGACCCAGTACTTC.